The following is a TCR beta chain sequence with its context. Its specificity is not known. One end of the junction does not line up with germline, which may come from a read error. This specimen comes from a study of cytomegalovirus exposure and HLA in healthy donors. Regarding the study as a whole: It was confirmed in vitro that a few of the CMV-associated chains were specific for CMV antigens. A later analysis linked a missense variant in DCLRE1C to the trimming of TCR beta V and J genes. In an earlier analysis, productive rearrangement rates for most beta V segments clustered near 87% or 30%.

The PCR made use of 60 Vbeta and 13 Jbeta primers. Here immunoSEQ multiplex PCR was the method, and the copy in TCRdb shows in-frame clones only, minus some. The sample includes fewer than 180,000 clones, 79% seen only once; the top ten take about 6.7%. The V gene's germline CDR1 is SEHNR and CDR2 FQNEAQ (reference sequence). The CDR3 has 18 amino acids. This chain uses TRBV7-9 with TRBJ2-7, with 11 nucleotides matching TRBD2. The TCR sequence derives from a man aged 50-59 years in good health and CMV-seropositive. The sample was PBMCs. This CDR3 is CSSSLPIAGGPLSYEQYF. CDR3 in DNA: TGTTCCAGCAGCTTGCCGATAGCGGGAGGGCCGTTATCCTACGAGCAGTACTTC. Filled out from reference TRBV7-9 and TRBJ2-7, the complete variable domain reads DTGVSQNPRHKITKRGQNVTFRCDPISEHNRLYWYRQTLGQGPEFLTYFQNEAQLEKSRLLSDRFSAERPKGSFSTLEIQRTEQGDSAMYLCSSSLPIAGGPLSYEQYFGPGTRLTVT.